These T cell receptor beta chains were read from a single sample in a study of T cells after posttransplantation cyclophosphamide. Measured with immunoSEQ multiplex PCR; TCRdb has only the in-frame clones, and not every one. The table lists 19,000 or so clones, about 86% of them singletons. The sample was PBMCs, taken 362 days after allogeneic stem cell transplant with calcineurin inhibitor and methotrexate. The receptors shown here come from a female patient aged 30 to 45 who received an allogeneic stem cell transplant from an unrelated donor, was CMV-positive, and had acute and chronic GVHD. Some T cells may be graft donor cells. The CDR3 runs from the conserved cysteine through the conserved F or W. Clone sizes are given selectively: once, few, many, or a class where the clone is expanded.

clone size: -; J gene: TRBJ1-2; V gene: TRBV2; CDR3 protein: CASSEWGVNGYTF
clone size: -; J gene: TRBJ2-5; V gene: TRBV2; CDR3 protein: CASSGQSQETQYF
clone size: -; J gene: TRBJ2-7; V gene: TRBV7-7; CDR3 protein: CASSLGTGTGAYEQYF
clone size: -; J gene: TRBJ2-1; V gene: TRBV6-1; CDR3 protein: CASSAHGTTHYNEQFF
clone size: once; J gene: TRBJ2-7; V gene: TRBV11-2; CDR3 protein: CASSLVGVWQYF
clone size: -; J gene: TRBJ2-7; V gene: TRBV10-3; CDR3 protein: CAISESDRVGSYEQYF
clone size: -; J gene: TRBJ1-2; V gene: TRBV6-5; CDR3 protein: CASSYSVTGRDGYTF
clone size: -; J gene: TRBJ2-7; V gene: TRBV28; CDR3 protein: CASSLERPRHEQYF
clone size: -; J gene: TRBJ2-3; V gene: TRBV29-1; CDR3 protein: CSVGLRLVFDTQYF
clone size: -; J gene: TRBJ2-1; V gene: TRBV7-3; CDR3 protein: CASSSGVYNEQFF
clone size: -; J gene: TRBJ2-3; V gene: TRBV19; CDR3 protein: CASTLAGSGTDTQYF
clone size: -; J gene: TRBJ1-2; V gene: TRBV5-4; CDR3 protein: CASSWGGSYGYTF
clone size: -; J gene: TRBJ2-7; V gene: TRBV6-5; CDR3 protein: CASSYRDRGSYEQYF
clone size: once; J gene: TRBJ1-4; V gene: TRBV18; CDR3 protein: CASSPPWARGNEKLFF
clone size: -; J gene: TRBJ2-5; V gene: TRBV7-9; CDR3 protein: CASSPGTSGGAVETQYF
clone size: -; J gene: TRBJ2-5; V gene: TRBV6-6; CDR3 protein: CASSKTRTARKETQYF
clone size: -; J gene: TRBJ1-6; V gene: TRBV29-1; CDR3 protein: CSVAGGTVNESPLHF